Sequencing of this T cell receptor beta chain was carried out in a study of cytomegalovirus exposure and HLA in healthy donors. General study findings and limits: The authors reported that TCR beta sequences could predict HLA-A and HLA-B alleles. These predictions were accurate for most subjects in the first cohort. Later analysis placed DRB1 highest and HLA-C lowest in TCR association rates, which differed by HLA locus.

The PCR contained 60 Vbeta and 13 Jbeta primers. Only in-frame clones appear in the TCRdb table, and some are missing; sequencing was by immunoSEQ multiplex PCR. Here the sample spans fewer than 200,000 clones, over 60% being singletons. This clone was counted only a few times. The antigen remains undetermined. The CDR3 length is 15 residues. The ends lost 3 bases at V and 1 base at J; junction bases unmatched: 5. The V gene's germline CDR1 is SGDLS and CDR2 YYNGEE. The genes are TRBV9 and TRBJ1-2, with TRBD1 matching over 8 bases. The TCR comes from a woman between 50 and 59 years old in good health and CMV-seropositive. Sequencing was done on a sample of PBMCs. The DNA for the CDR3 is TGTGCCAGCAGCGACAGGGGGTCGTTTAACTATGGCTACACCTTC. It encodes CASSDRGSFNYGYTF. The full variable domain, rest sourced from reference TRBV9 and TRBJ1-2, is DSGVTQTPKHLITATGQRVTLRCSPRSGDLSVYWYQQSLDQGLQFLIQYYNGEERAKGNILERFSAQQFPDLHSELNLSSLELGDSALYFCASSDRGSFNYGYTFGSGTRLTVV.